The clone carrying this T cell receptor (beta chain) appeared many times. This sample was taken from a study of identical twins. V dropped 1 base and J dropped 2 bases, with 7 bases sitting between them. CDR1 is MGHRA and CDR2 is YSYEKL in the germline V gene. The CDR3 covers 14 residues. TCRdb processed the 5' RACE reads anew with MiXCR; each CDR3 protein has one entry. This table holds some 900,000 distinct CDR3 sequences, approximately 13% found once. The sample also formed part of further work on yellow fever vaccine responses in identical twins.

The clonotype comes from a woman under 30 in good health. The chain links TRBV4-1 to TRBJ2-3, with a possible D match to TRBD1 (5 bases). Sequencing was performed on PBMCs. The DNA of the CDR3 is TGCGCCAGCAGCCAAGCGACAGTCACAGATACGCAGTATTTT. Amino acids: CASSQATVTDTQYF.